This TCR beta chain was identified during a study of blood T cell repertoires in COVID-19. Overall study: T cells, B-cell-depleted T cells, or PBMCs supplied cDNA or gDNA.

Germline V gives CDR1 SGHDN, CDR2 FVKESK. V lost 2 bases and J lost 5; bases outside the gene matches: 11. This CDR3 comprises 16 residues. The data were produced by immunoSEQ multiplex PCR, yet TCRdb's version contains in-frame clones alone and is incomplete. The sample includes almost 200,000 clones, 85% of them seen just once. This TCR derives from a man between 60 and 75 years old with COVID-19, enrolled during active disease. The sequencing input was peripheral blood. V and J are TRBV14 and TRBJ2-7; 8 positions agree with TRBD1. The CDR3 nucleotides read TGTGCCAGCAGCCAACCTGGGACAGGTCGAATCCACGAGCAGTACTTC. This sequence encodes CASSQPGTGRIHEQYF. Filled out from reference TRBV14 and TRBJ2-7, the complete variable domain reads EAGVTQFPSHSVIEKGQTVTLRCDPISGHDNLYWYRRVMGKEIKFLLHFVKESKQDESGMPNNRFLAERTGGTYSTLKVQPAELEDSGVYFCASSQPGTGRIHEQYFGPGTRLTVT.